One T cell receptor beta chain is described in this entry. This table comes from immunoSEQ multiplex PCR, and its TCRdb copy is limited to in-frame clones, with some not included. The sample lists over 11,000 clones, around 70% occurring once. Indicated time point: after neoadjuvant nivolumab, at surgical resection. The sample originates from a study of neoadjuvant anti-PD-1 for oral cavity cancer. Turning to the study itself: Non-progressing patients received a fourth nivolumab dose near day 43, then surgery on days 50-56.

V lost 2 bases to trimming and J lost 8 bases, with 15 bases between them. The CDR3 runs to 14 residues. Germline-derived CDR1 and CDR2 are MDHEN and SYDVKM. This sequence was found in a person between 40 and 79 years old with oral cavity squamous cell carcinoma. This chain links TRBV28 with TRBJ1-1; unclear D gene. Specimen: PBMCs, collected after nivolumab (anti-PD-1) treatment. The CDR3 sequence is CASSLLKLGAEAFF. As DNA, the CDR3 is TGTGCCAGCAGTTTACTCAAACTCGGAGCCGAAGCTTTCTTT. The full variable domain, rest sourced from reference TRBV28 and TRBJ1-1, is DVKVTQSSRYLVKRTGEKVFLECVQDMDHENMFWYRQDPGLGLRLIYFSYDVKMKEKGDIPEGYSVSREKKERFSLILESASTNQTSMYLCASSLLKLGAEAFFGQGTRLTVV.